The rows below give T cell receptor beta chains drawn from one sample of a study of blood T cells in healthy people across ages. TCRdb re-called the 5' RACE reads with MiXCR, one entry per CDR3 protein. The sample records fewer than 2,000,000 distinct CDR3 sequences, more than 35% being singletons. The sample comprised blood. Source of these receptors: a human donor in good health. CDR3s include the opening cysteine and the closing phenylalanine or tryptophan. Fields, in order: J gene, V gene, CDR3 protein.

TRBJ2-1 TRBV4-3 CASSQDRNLSSYNEQFF
TRBJ2-4 TRBV7-6 CASSLDRGIQHF
TRBJ2-3 TRBV12-5 CASGFSGTDTQYF
TRBJ2-1 TRBV13 CASSSYVYSYNEQFF
TRBJ1-3 TRBV6-2/TRBV6-3 CAGRQSSGNTIYF
TRBJ1-2 TRBV12-3/TRBV12-4 CASTGDRHLYGYTF
TRBJ2-2 TRBV20-1 CSARDALHGELFF
TRBJ1-1 TRBV12-5 CASGFLTGLNTEAFF
TRBJ1-2 TRBV5-1 CASGLASNYGYTF
TRBJ2-4 TRBV12-3/TRBV12-4 CASSYGAHIQYF
TRBJ2-1 TRBV3-1 CASSQDRTRANGQFF
TRBJ2-1 TRBV20-1 CSASSYNEQFF
TRBJ1-1 TRBV3-1 CASSQDYQSTEAFF
TRBJ1-1 TRBV5-5 CASSFGWPEAFF
TRBJ1-1 TRBV6-6 CASTQLMTGGEAFF
TRBJ2-5 TRBV4-3 CASSQDGQGRETQYF
TRBJ2-5 TRBV7-2 CASSRPGTPGAETQYF
TRBJ2-7 TRBV6-5 CASGRPTVASSYEQYF
TRBJ1-2 TRBV28 CASSPQGSWTGGTGYTF
TRBJ1-5 TRBV5-4 CASSPRTGTFYQPQHF
TRBJ2-1 TRBV7-3 CASSPRTSGGFEQFF
TRBJ1-1 TRBV12-3/TRBV12-4 CASSFGLVTGAFF
TRBJ2-1 TRBV28 CASSQTGGEVWQFF
TRBJ1-1 TRBV5-1 CASSLTTERNTEAFF
TRBJ2-7 TRBV24-1 CATSDSDRSYEQYF
TRBJ2-2 TRBV4-2 CASSQGTFATGELFF
TRBJ1-5 TRBV20-1 CSASELTGRPPQHF
TRBJ1-1 TRBV7-3 CASRPQMNTEAFF
TRBJ2-3 TRBV5-1 CASSPRTDRDTQYF
TRBJ2-3 TRBV2 CASAGSGDTQYF
TRBJ1-5 TRBV12-3/TRBV12-4 CASAVNNQPQHF
TRBJ1-2 TRBV7-9 CASSAGTEYGYTF
TRBJ2-5 TRBV12-3/TRBV12-4 CASSPPTSGVEETQYF
TRBJ1-1 TRBV6-2/TRBV6-3 CASSYLKIGLRGDAEAFF
TRBJ2-4 TRBV15 CATSKRRQLGAKNIQYF
TRBJ2-4 TRBV24-1 CATSDVDRSDIQYF
TRBJ2-6 TRBV7-9 CASSPLAGVTSGANVLTF
TRBJ1-1 TRBV10-3 CAATSLRLQGNTEAFF
TRBJ1-5 TRBV29-1 CSVSPYGNQPQHF
TRBJ2-7 TRBV12-5 CASGIQGSEQYF
TRBJ1-1 TRBV4-1 CASSQDLGAGNTEAFF
TRBJ2-7 TRBV4-1 CASSQSGTVTEQYF
TRBJ1-4 TRBV5-5 CASSLSPDDAEKLFF
TRBJ1-2 TRBV24-1 CATSDPLQVYGYTF
TRBJ1-2 TRBV12-3/TRBV12-4 CASTFGGIYGYTF
TRBJ1-1 TRBV5-5 CASSFRREATEAFF
TRBJ1-2 TRBV29-1 CSARGGAHGYTF
TRBJ2-3 TRBV28 CASSLRDGSGTQYF
TRBJ1-5 TRBV12-5 CASGPHGGLALTQHF
TRBJ2-4 TRBV6-2/TRBV6-3 CASSYKPPLRGNIQYF
TRBJ1-2 TRBV12-3/TRBV12-4 CASSAGEYYGYTF
. TRBV3-1 CASSQFWTDAYEQYF
TRBJ1-5 TRBV9 CASSVGGASNQPQHF
TRBJ1-6 TRBV15 CATSRGVRGNSPLHF
TRBJ2-7 TRBV11-1 CASSHRGSGPYEQYF
TRBJ1-2 TRBV5-1 CASSLNPDRGYTF
TRBJ2-7 TRBV20-1 CSARSEIGNYELYF
TRBJ2-3 TRBV4-3 CASSQDRGERGTDTQYF
TRBJ1-5 TRBV6-2/TRBV6-3 CASSYSKKQGNQPQHF